These T cell receptor beta chains were read from a single sample in a study of beta chain features in type 1 diabetes. Using immunoSEQ multiplex PCR, the repertoire was profiled, and TCRdb retains in-frame clones only, with some absent. The table records around 500,000 clones, roughly an eighth of them present only once. Sequenced sample: naive CD4+ T cells from blood. These receptors originate from a young woman in good health. Both conserved end residues are part of each CDR3. D genes are given only for firm matches. Clone size appears in some rows only: once, few, many, or a class for an expanded clone.

>NA|TRBJ2-7|few|TRBV7-2
CASSFGKGSYEQYF
TGTGCCAGCAGCTTTGGGAAGGGCTCCTACGAGCAGTACTTC
>NA|TRBJ1-1|few|TRBV29-1
CSVGGRGTSTEAFF
TGCAGCGTTGGCGGACGGGGGACGTCGACTGAAGCTTTCTTT
>TRBD1|TRBJ2-5|few|TRBV28
CASLAGGGETQYF
TGTGCCAGCCTCGCAGGGGGCGGGGAGACCCAGTACTTC
>NA|TRBJ2-6|many|TRBV29-1
CSVVGVLGSGANVLTF
TGCAGCGTCGTTGGGGTATTGGGCTCTGGGGCCAACGTCCTGACTTTC
>TRBD2|TRBJ2-3|NA|TRBV5-4
CASSLRLAVSTDTQYF
TGTGCCAGCAGCCTCCGACTAGCGGTTAGCACAGATACGCAGTATTTT
>TRBD1|TRBJ2-3|few|TRBV5-1
CASSSGQTTDTQYF
TGCGCCAGCAGCTCGGGACAGACCACAGATACGCAGTATTTT
>TRBD2|TRBJ2-3|few|TRBV2
CASSAGTIVAQYF
TGTGCCAGCAGTGCGGGGACTATTGTTGCGCAGTATTTT
>NA|TRBJ2-5|few|TRBV5-4
CASSSRQRPRETQYF
TGTGCCAGCAGCTCCCGACAGAGACCTCGGGAGACCCAGTACTTC
>NA|TRBJ2-3|few|TRBV5-1
CASSLRKATDTQYF
TGCGCCAGCAGCTTGCGGAAGGCCACAGATACGCAGTATTTT
>TRBD1|TRBJ1-4|few|TRBV9
CASSARQGRWDEKLFF
TGTGCCAGCAGCGCGAGACAGGGACGTTGGGATGAAAAACTGTTTTTT
>NA|TRBJ2-3|NA|TRBV6-5
CASGLGTDTQYF
TGTGCCAGCGGATTGGGCACAGATACGCAGTATTTT
>NA|TRBJ1-5|few|TRBV18
CASSDSTGNQPQHF
TGTGCCAGCTCTGACTCAACGGGCAATCAGCCCCAGCATTTT
>TRBD2|TRBJ2-1|few|TRBV9
CASSVGASGYLYNEQFF
TGTGCCAGCAGCGTAGGGGCTAGCGGGTACCTTTACAATGAGCAGTTCTTC
>TRBD2|TRBJ2-1|NA|TRBV11-2
CASSSRLAGHGNEQFF
TGTGCCAGCAGCTCCAGACTAGCGGGGCATGGGAACGAGCAGTTCTTC
>NA|TRBJ2-1|few|TRBV7-8
CASSLELVYNEQFF
TGTGCCAGCAGCTTAGAGTTGGTCTACAATGAGCAGTTCTTC
>NA|TRBJ1-1|NA|TRBV28
CASMAWNTEAFF
TGTGCCAGTATGGCCTGGAACACTGAAGCTTTCTTT
>TRBD2|TRBJ2-5|NA|TRBV29-1
CSAQTSSQETQYF
TGCAGCGCACAGACTAGCTCCCAAGAGACCCAGTACTTC
>NA|TRBJ1-6|NA|TRBV25-1
CASSEGPSSSYNSPLHF
TGTGCCAGCAGTGAAGGGCCGTCTAGCTCCTATAATTCACCCCTCCACTTT
>NA|TRBJ2-3|few|TRBV5-6
CASSLKGPSTDTQYF
TGTGCCAGCAGCTTAAAGGGTCCTAGCACAGATACGCAGTATTTT
>NA|TRBJ1-1|few|TRBV10-3
CAIRTTGNTEAFF
TGTGCCATCAGGACTACAGGGAACACTGAAGCTTTCTTT
>NA|TRBJ1-5|few|TRBV7-2
CASSLLRGRPQHF
TGTGCCAGCAGCTTATTGAGGGGTAGGCCCCAGCATTTT
>NA|TRBJ1-6|few|TRBV14
CASSQGPGSSPLHF
TGTGCCAGCAGCCAGGGACCGGGGAGTTCACCCCTCCACTTT
>TRBD1|TRBJ2-1|few|TRBV25-1
CASSGMRQGPKQFF
TGTGCCAGCAGTGGGATGAGACAGGGTCCGAAGCAGTTCTTC
>NA|TRBJ1-5|NA|TRBV9
CASSVGTEFNQPQHF
TGTGCCAGCAGCGTAGGTACGGAATTCAATCAGCCCCAGCATTTT
>TRBD1|TRBJ2-3|once|TRBV7-2
CASSLAGTGIPTDTQYF
TGTGCCAGCAGCTTAGCCGGGACAGGGATTCCCACAGATACGCAGTATTTT
>TRBD2|TRBJ2-5|few|TRBV30
CAWSSRTGKGLAGLETQYF
TGTGCCTGGAGTTCACGGACAGGGAAGGGACTAGCGGGATTAGAGACCCAGTACTTC
>NA|TRBJ2-7|NA|TRBV25-1
CASSPGTGLLREQYF
TGTGCCAGCAGTCCTGGGACCGGGTTGTTGCGGGAGCAGTACTTC
>NA|TRBJ1-4|NA|TRBV5-4
CASSTDSGEKLFF
TGTGCCAGCAGCACAGACTCGGGAGAAAAACTGTTTTTT
>NA|TRBJ1-1|few|TRBV20-1
CRGPSPFEAFF
TGCCGTGGGCCCAGCCCCTTTGAAGCTTTCTTT
>NA|TRBJ2-5|few|TRBV7-2
CASSSWARETQYF
TGTGCCAGCAGCTCGTGGGCCAGGGAGACCCAGTACTTC
>NA|TRBJ1-5|NA|TRBV23-1
CASSQSGGNQPQHF
TGCGCCAGCAGTCAATCTGGCGGGAATCAGCCCCAGCATTTT
>NA|TRBJ2-5|few|TRBV2
CASRVRETQYF
TGTGCCAGCAGGGTGCGGGAGACCCAGTACTTC
>NA|TRBJ1-4|NA|TRBV28
CASSLGGPNEKLFF
TGTGCCAGCAGTTTAGGGGGGCCTAATGAAAAACTGTTTTTT
>TRBD2|TRBJ2-4|NA|TRBV6-5
CASKGISGRRNIQYF
TGTGCCAGCAAGGGTATTAGCGGGAGGAGGAACATTCAGTACTTC
>NA|TRBJ2-1|NA|TRBV5-1
CASSLGHNEQFF
TGCGCCAGCAGCTTGGGTCACAATGAGCAGTTCTTC
>NA|TRBJ2-5|few|TRBV4-3
CASSQEWVAETQYF
TGCGCCAGCAGCCAAGAATGGGTAGCCGAGACCCAGTACTTC
>TRBD2|TRBJ2-1|NA|TRBV9
CASSVEGRAGGKNEQFF
TGTGCCAGCAGCGTCGAGGGGAGAGCGGGAGGGAAAAATGAGCAGTTCTTC
>TRBD1|TRBJ2-1|few|TRBV5-4
CASSLMTGSSYNEQFF
TGTGCCAGCAGCCTAATGACAGGGAGCTCCTACAATGAGCAGTTCTTC
>NA|TRBJ2-6|few|TRBV11-2
CATGPGANVLTF
TGTGCCACCGGCCCTGGGGCCAACGTCCTGACTTTC
>TRBD2|TRBJ2-1|few|TRBV15
CATRRASGIDEQFF
TGTGCCACCAGACGGGCTAGCGGGATTGATGAGCAGTTCTTC
>TRBD1|TRBJ1-5|few|TRBV7-9
CASSLGQGNQHF
TGTGCCAGCAGCCTCGGACAGGGGAACCAGCATTTT
>NA|TRBJ2-1|NA|TRBV5-1
CASSLSPDEQFF
TGCGCCAGCAGCTTGTCCCCGGATGAGCAGTTCTTC
>NA|TRBJ1-4|few|TRBV28
CASSRNEKLFF
TGTGCCAGCAGTCGAAATGAAAAACTGTTTTTT
>NA|TRBJ2-7|few|TRBV2
CASSDRRFHYEQYF
TGTGCCAGCAGTGACCGGCGATTCCACTACGAGCAGTACTTC
>NA|TRBJ2-2|NA|TRBV30
CAWSVQILNTGELFF
TGTGCCTGGAGTGTACAAATTCTGAACACCGGGGAGCTGTTTTTT
>TRBD2|TRBJ2-2|NA|TRBV2
CASSVPPSGDVGELFF
TGTGCCAGCAGTGTGCCGCCTAGCGGGGACGTCGGGGAGCTGTTTTTT
>NA|TRBJ1-4|NA|TRBV4-1
CASSQRRSELFF
TGCGCCAGCAGCCAACGACGGTCGGAACTGTTTTTT
>NA|TRBJ2-7|NA|TRBV30
CAWSVRLTSYEQYF
TGTGCCTGGAGTGTACGCCTAACCTCCTACGAGCAGTACTTC